This entry features one TCR beta chain sequence. Its antigen is currently unknown. This entry comes from a study of cytomegalovirus exposure and HLA in healthy donors. Study summary: Caucasian-associated ancestry cluster membership applied to just over 80% of approximately 400 genotyped donors.

This PCR relied on a set of 60 Vbeta primers and 13 Jbeta primers. Generated by immunoSEQ multiplex PCR, the TCRdb table keeps only in-frame clones and is missing some. The sample gives 100,000 to 150,000 clones, around 82% of which show up once; approximately 3.8% is in the top ten. Overall study results and limits: In a later analysis, V- and J-gene trimming of beta chains associated with a DCLRE1C missense variant, replicated independently. Per a later analysis, 15,000 to 20,000 TCR beta sequences showed association with HLA alleles at 0.05 false discovery rate.

The sequence was obtained from a woman in her thirties or forties in good health and CMV-seropositive. The sample consisted of PBMCs.

The CDR3: CASSLVAGIYGYTF. CDR3 coding DNA: TGTGCCAGCAGCTTAGTAGCGGGAATCTATGGCTACACCTTC. The chain employs TRBV11-2 and TRBJ1-2; D is undetermined. The CDR3 spans 14 residues. From germline, CDR1 is SGHAT and CDR2 FQNNGV. V was shortened by 1 base and J by 4 bases, with 10 bases between the two germline ends.